The 20 T cell receptor beta chains reported below all come from one sample, sequenced in a study of lymphopenia after photon versus proton radiotherapy. Method: immunoSEQ multiplex PCR; TCRdb's copy keeps in-frame clones and lacks some. The sample has about 26,000 clones, about 85% seen once. The specimen was peripheral blood, collected from a patient treated with photon-based radiotherapy. The receptors were sampled from a man aged 25-45 years with gastric cancer.

The genes are TRBV7-2 and TRBJ2-2, with a weak D call TRBD1 (6 bases). V lost 5 bases to trimming and J lost 6 bases, with 10 bases between them. The CDR3 totals 13 residues. Germline loops: CDR1 SGHTA, CDR2 FQGNSA. CDR3 region: CASSHGGPGELFF. The CDR3 coding sequence is TGTGCCAGCAGCCATGGGGGCCCCGGGGAGCTGTTTTTT.

The chain links TRBV7-9 to TRBJ2-1; D not resolved. The CDR3 is 15 amino acids. The germline V gene has CDR1 SEHNR and CDR2 FQNEAQ (reference sequence). V shed 5 bases and J shed 2 bases, with 13 bases lying between them. DNA of the CDR3: TGTGCCAGCAGCCCCGGTCCGGTCGCCTACAATGAGCAGTTCTTC. As protein: CASSPGPVAYNEQFF.

The rearrangement uses TRBV5-1 and TRBJ1-1; D is ambiguous. Trimming left V 4 bases short and J 3 bases short, with 16 bases between. Looked up from germline, CDR1 is SGHRS and CDR2 is YFSETQ. The CDR3 consists of 15 residues. The CDR3 loop is CASSPWTDGDTEAFF. The CDR3 bases are TGCGCCAGCAGCCCATGGACGGACGGGGACACTGAAGCTTTCTTT.

The CDR3 coding sequence is TGTGCCAGCAGCTTGCGCGGGGAGACCCAGTACTTC. This codes for CASSLRGETQYF. The chain employs TRBV5-5 and TRBJ2-5, with a possible D match to TRBD2 (5 bases). Trimming cost V 1 base and J 5 bases, with 6 bases left between them. From germline, CDR1 is SGHKS and CDR2 YYEKEE (reference sequence). The CDR3 consists of 12 residues.

The J gene is TRBJ2-5, the V gene TRBV7-2, with 8 bases aligning to TRBD1. The germline CDR1 and CDR2 sequences are SGHTA and FQGNSA. With V trimmed by 5 bases and J by 2 bases, 4 bases remained unmatched. The CDR3 runs to 14 residues. The CDR3 DNA reads TGTGCCAGCAGCCGCGGGGACAGGCAAGAGACCCAGTACTTC. This sequence encodes CASSRGDRQETQYF. The full variable domain, with the rest looked up from reference TRBV7-2 and TRBJ2-5, is GAGVSQSPSNKVTEKGKDVELRCDPISGHTALYWYRQSLGQGLEFLIYFQGNSAPDKSGLPSDRFSAERTGGSVSTLTIQRTQQEDSAVYLCASSRGDRQETQYFGPGTRLLVL.

The genes are TRBV27 and TRBJ2-1; TRBD2 agrees at 12 bases. In germline, CDR1 is MNHEY, CDR2 SMNVEV (reference sequence). The CDR3 consists of 15 residues. With 5 bases clipped from V and 9 bases from J, the junction kept 8 bases outside the gene matches. The CDR3 protein is CASSRPSGRALEQFF. The CDR3 region has the DNA TGTGCCAGCAGTCGTCCTAGCGGGAGGGCCCTTGAGCAGTTCTTC.

V is TRBV9 and J is TRBJ2-3, with 14 nucleotides matching TRBD2. Germline CDR1 SGDLS, CDR2 YYNGEE. Trimming cost V 2 bases and J 5 bases; bases outside gene matches: 10. The CDR3 runs to 18 residues. CDR3 sequence reads: CASSVQGTSGSLKDTQYF. The CDR3 DNA reads as TGTGCCAGCAGCGTCCAGGGGACTAGCGGGAGTCTAAAAGATACGCAGTATTTT.

The chain recombines TRBV10-1 with TRBJ2-2, with D uncertain. Germline V lookup: CDR1 WNHNN, CDR2 SYGVQD (reference sequence). The CDR3 runs to 13 residues. Deletions cut 3 bases from V and 1 base from J, with 3 bases between. This chain's CDR3 is CASSDGNTGELFF. CDR3 nucleotides: TGCGCCAGCAGTGACGGGAACACCGGGGAGCTGTTTTTT.

This chain uses TRBV7-2 with TRBJ2-2; 9 nucleotides line up with TRBD1. This CDR3 is built from 17 residues. Per the germline V gene, CDR1 is SGHTA and CDR2 is FQGNSA. V lost 5 bases, J lost 4 bases, and 11 bases stayed unmatched. CDR3 in amino acids: CASSPQSGQGGTGELFF. The CDR3 nucleotides read TGTGCCAGCAGCCCGCAATCGGGACAGGGAGGCACCGGGGAGCTGTTTTTT.

V and J are TRBV6-1 and TRBJ2-5; 12 nucleotides align to TRBD2. Germline loops: CDR1 MNHNS, CDR2 SASEGT. The length of the CDR3 is 16 residues. Trimming removed 4 bases from V and 7 bases from J; junction bases left unmatched: 10. The CDR3 region is CASSARLAGEGGTQYF. CDR3 coding DNA: TGTGCCAGCAGTGCCCGACTAGCGGGAGAGGGGGGGACCCAGTACTTC.

The chain joins TRBV14 to TRBJ1-1; no clear D gene. This CDR3 region has 14 residues. Germline V lookup: CDR1 SGHDN, CDR2 FVKESK. The germline V and J ends were trimmed by 4 bases and 3 bases, with 12 bases remaining between them. CDR3 region: CASSPPSGYTEAFF. The CDR3 DNA reads TGTGCCAGCAGCCCCCCTTCGGGGTACACTGAAGCTTTCTTT.

The chain has TRBV19 and TRBJ1-1; 8 bases align to TRBD1. V lost 2 bases to trimming and J lost 5 bases; unmatched junction nucleotides: 4. The CDR3 has 14 amino acids. CDR1 LNHDA and CDR2 SQIVND come from the germline V gene (reference sequence). As DNA, the CDR3 is TGTGCCAGTAGTATATGGGACAGGAGGACTGAAGCTTTCTTT. Its translation is CASSIWDRRTEAFF.

The CDR3 loop is CASSLEGFYGYTF. CDR3 DNA sequence: TGTGCCAGCAGCTTGGAAGGATTCTATGGCTACACCTTC. V and J are TRBV5-5 and TRBJ1-2; D call uncertain. The CDR3 length is 13 residues. The V end was cut by 0 bases, the J end by 4 bases, with 7 bases between. CDR1 SGHKS and CDR2 YYEKEE come from the germline V gene (reference sequence).

This clone was detected a few times. This chain links TRBV5-4 with TRBJ2-1; D gene unclear. Germline CDR1 SGHNT, CDR2 YYREEE (reference sequence). The CDR3 totals 12 residues. Trimming pared 0 bases from V and 9 bases from J, leaving 7 bases between. Here the CDR3 DNA reads TGTGCCAGCAGCTTGGTTCCAGCTGAGCAGTTCTTC. Encoded protein: CASSLVPAEQFF.

The chain has TRBV6-5 and TRBJ2-7, with TRBD2 matching over 12 bases. CDR3 length: 14 amino acids. Trimming took 5 bases from V and 2 from J; bases not matched to a gene: 1. Germline loops: CDR1 MNHEY, CDR2 SVGAGI. In DNA form, the CDR3 reads TGTGCCAGCAGTCTAGCGGGGGGGCCCTACGAGCAGTACTTC. Translation: CASSLAGGPYEQYF.

The chain recombines TRBV19 with TRBJ1-5, with 7 bases lining up with TRBD1. J gave up 6 bases and V 4 bases, and 18 bases lay outside the gene matches. CDR1 is LNHDA and CDR2 is SQIVND in the germline V gene (reference sequence). This CDR3 has 18 residues. CDR3 sequence: CASSTGRQGGVVSQPQHF. CDR3 bases: TGTGCCAGTAGTACCGGAAGACAGGGAGGTGTGGTGAGTCAGCCCCAGCATTTT.

This CDR3 reads CASSIPTSGRGIEQYF. The CDR3 nucleotides read TGTGCCAGCAGTATCCCGACTAGCGGGAGAGGCATCGAGCAGTACTTC. The chain uses TRBV28 and TRBJ2-7; 12 bases agree with TRBD2. With 5 bases clipped from V and 6 bases from J, the junction kept 11 bases outside the gene matches. This CDR3 has 16 residues. Germline V lookup: CDR1 MDHEN, CDR2 SYDVKM.

The V call is TRBV5-1, the J call TRBJ2-5; possible D gene TRBD2, 6 bases. Germline CDR1 and CDR2: SGHRS and YFSETQ. V lost 1 base and J lost 3, with 10 bases in between. The CDR3 totals 14 residues. The CDR3 DNA reads as TGCGCCAGCAGCTTGACTAGCACAGAAGAGACCCAGTACTTC. Its protein product is CASSLTSTEETQYF.

The chain carries TRBV6-6 and TRBJ2-7, with a tentative D call TRBD1 (6 bases). Germline CDR1 reads MNHNY; CDR2 reads SVGAGI (reference sequence). CDR3 length equals 15 residues. The germline V and J ends were trimmed by 7 bases and 3 bases, with 19 bases remaining between them. In DNA form, the CDR3 reads TGTGCCAGCATACCCCGCCTTACAGGGAACTACGAGCAGTACTTC. This translates into CASIPRLTGNYEQYF.

The chain combines TRBV29-1 with TRBJ2-1; D gene unclear. V gave up 0 bases and J gave up 4 bases, with 19 bases separating them. Germline V gene data show CDR1 as SQVTM and CDR2 as ANQGSEA. The CDR3 spans 17 residues. Written as DNA, the CDR3 is TGCAGCGTTGAAGAGAGTCTCGACTCTCGGGTTTACAATGAGCAGTTCTTC. Its translation: CSVEESLDSRVYNEQFF.